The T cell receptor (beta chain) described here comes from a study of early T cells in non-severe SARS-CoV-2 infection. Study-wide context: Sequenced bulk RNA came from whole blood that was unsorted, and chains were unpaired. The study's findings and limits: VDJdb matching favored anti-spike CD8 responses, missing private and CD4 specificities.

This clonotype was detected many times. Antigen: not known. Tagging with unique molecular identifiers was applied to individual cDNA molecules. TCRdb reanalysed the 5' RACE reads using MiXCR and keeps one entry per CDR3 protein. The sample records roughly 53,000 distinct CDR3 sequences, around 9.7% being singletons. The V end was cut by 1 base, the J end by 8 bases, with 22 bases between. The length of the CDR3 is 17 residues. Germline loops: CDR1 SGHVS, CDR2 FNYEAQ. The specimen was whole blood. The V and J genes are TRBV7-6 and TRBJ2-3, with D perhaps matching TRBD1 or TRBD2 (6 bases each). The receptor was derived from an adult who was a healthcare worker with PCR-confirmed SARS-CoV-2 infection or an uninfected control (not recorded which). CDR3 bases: TGTGCCAGCAGCTTAGTAAAGGACGGGGGCCTTTTAGGTACGCAGTATTTT. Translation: CASSLVKDGGLLGTQYF.